This TCR beta chain was profiled in a study of T-cell memory formation after mild COVID-19. Study at large: Most TCR clusters belonged to a single donor. Notes on the study in general: Day 15 to 85 contractors were CD4/CD8 balanced; later expanders leaned CD4+.

TCRdb re-called the 5' RACE reads through MiXCR, storing one row per CDR3 protein. The repertoire holds roughly 450,000 distinct CDR3 sequences, with 15% to 20% as singletons. In its sample, this clonotype was seen many times. The antigen is unknown. This receptor was obtained from an adult woman who had mild COVID-19 (a few samples of this study predate the infection). Cell type and time point are not known. The specimen was PBMCs or a T cell subset sorted from them (not recorded which).

The chain's CDR3 is CASGDRGVGETQYF. The CDR3 region has the DNA TGCGCCAGCGGAGACAGGGGAGTAGGAGAGACCCAGTACTTC. This chain connects TRBV5-1 to TRBJ2-5, with 8 bases that match TRBD1. V was pared by 7 bases and J by 4 bases, with 9 bases of the junction left unmatched. The CDR3 loop spans 14 amino acids. Germline V gives CDR1 SGHRS, CDR2 YFSETQ.